This T cell receptor beta chain was sequenced in a study of cytomegalovirus exposure and HLA in healthy donors. The PCR contained 60 Vbeta and 13 Jbeta primers. Authors' processing steps: As a later analysis found, there were 78 million or so unique TCR beta chains, of which about 10 million were shared. The table came from immunoSEQ multiplex PCR; TCRdb's copy has only in-frame clones and leaves some out. V, J and clone size are those of that table, while D and trimming were read from the DNA. The data hold over 150,000 clones, with over 75% observed a single time. Per germline, CDR1 MNHEY and CDR2 SVGAGI. The V end lost 6 bases, the J end lost 5 bases, and 7 bases lay between the germline ends. The CDR3 has 11 residues. Findings and limits, study-wide: There were several of the most significant clusters that appeared linked to common viral pathogens in a later analysis. Information on immune exposure was restricted to one variable (CMV serostatus).

Turning to this clone: The antigen remains unidentified. Additional DNA sequences in this sample encode the identical CDR3.

The rearrangement uses TRBV6-5 and TRBJ1-1; D gene unclear. Material: PBMCs. The clonotype was recovered from a boy younger than 10 in good health and CMV-seronegative. The CDR3 spells CASSTGTEAFF. The CDR3 DNA is TGTGCCAGCAGCACCGGGACTGAAGCTTTCTTT.